The 24 T cell receptor beta chains listed next were all sequenced from one sample in a study of blood T cell repertoires in COVID-19. Using immunoSEQ multiplex PCR, the repertoire was profiled, and TCRdb retains in-frame clones only, with some absent. The data contain about 110,000 clones, 88% of them singletons. Sequencing was performed on peripheral blood. These receptors were obtained from a woman in her forties or fifties with acute or convalescent COVID-19.

This chain joins TRBV30 and TRBJ1-4; possible D gene TRBD1, 5 bases. Germline-derived CDR1 and CDR2 are GTSNPN and SVGIG (reference sequence). The CDR3 covers 16 residues. Trimming stripped 5 bases from V and 3 bases from J, with 19 bases between. DNA for the CDR3: TGTGCCTGGGGCTTTGGGGGGGGAGCGGCTAATGAAAAACTGTTTTTT. It codes for CAWGFGGGAANEKLFF. Full variable domain (remainder filled in from reference TRBV30 and TRBJ1-4): SQTIHQWPATLVQPVGSPLSLECTVEGTSNPNLYWYRQAAGRGLQLLFYSVGIGQISSEVPQNLSASRPQDRQFILSSKKLLLSDSGFYLCAWGFGGGAANEKLFFGSGTQLSVL.

The J gene is TRBJ2-1, the V gene TRBV7-2; TRBD1 matches at 7 bases. After removal of 4 bases from V and 7 bases from J, the junction contained 7 bases not matched to a gene. Germline V gene sequence: CDR1 SGHTA, CDR2 FQGNSA. The CDR3 contains 14 residues. The CDR3 protein is CASSSRQGGNEQFF. The CDR3 nucleotides are TGTGCCAGCAGCTCCCGACAGGGCGGGAATGAGCAGTTCTTC.

V is TRBV28 and J is TRBJ2-5; possible D gene TRBD1, 6 bases. The length of the CDR3 is 17 residues. From germline, CDR1 is MDHEN and CDR2 SYDVKM. V lost 6 bases to trimming and J lost 5 bases, with 25 bases between them. The CDR3 region has the DNA TGTGCCAGCAGCACTTTAGAGGGACACACAGTAAGGGAGACCCAGTACTTC. Translation: CASSTLEGHTVRETQYF. The full variable domain, rest sourced from reference TRBV28 and TRBJ2-5, is DVKVTQSSRYLVKRTGEKVFLECVQDMDHENMFWYRQDPGLGLRLIYFSYDVKMKEKGDIPEGYSVSREKKERFSLILESASTNQTSMYLCASSTLEGHTVRETQYFGPGTRLLVL.

The chain combines TRBV5-1 with TRBJ1-1; weak D call: TRBD1 (6 bases). The CDR3 has 13 amino acids. Germline CDR1 and CDR2: SGHRS and YFSETQ. Trimming pared 4 bases from V and 5 bases from J, leaving 12 bases between. CDR3 region: CASSRGAETEAFF. DNA of the CDR3: TGCGCCAGCAGCCGGGGGGCAGAGACTGAAGCTTTCTTT.

The chain recombines TRBV20-1 with TRBJ2-7, with 13 bases aligning to TRBD2. CDR1 and CDR2 from the germline V gene are DFQATT and SNEGSKA (reference sequence). This CDR3 is built from 15 residues. The junction had 7 bases not matched to a gene; V was cut back by 3 bases and J by 5 bases. The CDR3 sequence is CSASSGLAGRNEQYF. CDR3 DNA sequence: TGCAGTGCTAGTTCGGGACTAGCGGGAAGGAACGAGCAGTACTTC.

The chain links TRBV14 to TRBJ1-2; D is perhaps TRBD1 (5 bases). V dropped 2 bases and J dropped 4 bases, with 23 bases sitting between them. This CDR3 comprises 18 residues. Germline CDR1 reads SGHDN; CDR2 reads FVKESK. The CDR3 spells CASSQTGEFRGAGYGYTF. The DNA for the CDR3 is TGTGCCAGCAGCCAAACGGGAGAATTTAGGGGCGCGGGCTATGGCTACACCTTC.

The V call is TRBV12-3 or TRBV12-4, the J call TRBJ1-3; 7 nucleotides match TRBD1. Losses at the gene ends were 6 bases for V and 9 bases for J; bases not matched to a gene: 8. The CDR3 covers 13 residues. Here the CDR3 DNA reads TGTGCCAGCAGAAGGACAGGCGGAGGCACCATATATTTT. Protein: CASRRTGGGTIYF.

The chain combines TRBV28 with TRBJ2-7; D is undetermined. The CDR3 runs to 13 residues. Deletions cut 4 bases from V and 3 bases from J, with 10 bases between. Germline V lookup: CDR1 MDHEN, CDR2 SYDVKM. The CDR3 bases are TGTGCCAGCAGTTCCACAGCCCGCTACGAGCAGTACTTC. The encoded protein is CASSSTARYEQYF.

The chain uses TRBV4-2 and TRBJ2-5, with 8 bases lining up with TRBD1. The V gene end was trimmed by 2 bases and the J gene end by 1 base; junction bases not matched to a gene: 3. Germline V gene data show CDR1 as LGHNA and CDR2 as YNFKEQ. This CDR3 is built from 15 residues. In DNA form, the CDR3 reads TGTGCCAGCAGCCAAACGGGACAGGTCCAAGAGACCCAGTACTTC. As protein: CASSQTGQVQETQYF.

The chain recombines TRBV5-1 with TRBJ2-6; TRBD1 agrees at 7 bases. The CDR3 has 17 amino acids. Germline CDR1 and CDR2: SGHRS and YFSETQ. V shed 3 bases, J shed 4 bases, and the junction held 10 bases outside the gene matches. The CDR3 coding sequence is TGCGCCAGCAGCTCCGACAGGGCAACGGGCGGGGCCAACGTCCTGACTTTC. This gives the protein CASSSDRATGGANVLTF.

The rearrangement uses TRBV6-2 or TRBV6-3 and TRBJ2-1; TRBD2 matches at 7 bases. With 2 bases clipped from V and 6 bases from J, the junction kept 4 bases outside the gene matches. Germline-derived CDR1 and CDR2 are MNHEY and SVGEGT. The CDR3 totals 14 residues. CDR3 loop: CASSYAGAPNEQFF. The CDR3 region has the DNA TGTGCCAGCAGTTACGCGGGAGCGCCCAATGAGCAGTTCTTC.

The rearrangement joins TRBV9 to TRBJ2-1; possible D gene TRBD1, 8 bases. The V end was cut by 3 bases, the J end by 4 bases, with 14 bases between. CDR1 is SGDLS and CDR2 is YYNGEE in the germline V gene. The CDR3 is made up of 15 amino acids. CDR3 nucleotide sequence: TGTGCCAGCAGCGCACAGGGGGGGGTTTACAATGAGCAGTTCTTC. This encodes CASSAQGGVYNEQFF.

This clone appeared a few times. The V gene is TRBV19, the J gene TRBJ2-7, with 8 bases identical to TRBD1. Germline V gene sequence: CDR1 LNHDA, CDR2 SQIVND (reference sequence). J gave up 1 base and V 3 bases, and 8 bases lay outside the gene matches. The CDR3 loop spans 16 amino acids. The CDR3 coding sequence is TGTGCCAGTAGTATCCATGGGGGACAGGATTCCTACGAGCAGTACTTC. This codes for CASSIHGGQDSYEQYF.

The CDR3 spells CASSFQGFEGYTF. The CDR3, as DNA: TGCGCCAGCAGCTTTCAGGGGTTTGAGGGCTACACCTTC. The genes are TRBV5-1 and TRBJ1-2, with D possibly matching TRBD1 (6 bases). Germline CDR1 is SGHRS and CDR2 is YFSETQ. This CDR3 is built from 13 residues. V shed 2 bases and J shed 8 bases, with 13 bases lying between them.

The table lists this clone with a few counts. V usage is TRBV20-1 and J usage is TRBJ2-7, with a weak D call TRBD1 (7 bases). This CDR3 spans 11 amino acids. The germline CDR1 and CDR2 sequences are DFQATT and SNEGSKA (reference sequence). CDR3 sequence (DNA): TGCGCGGGACAGCTCTCCTACGAGCAGTACTTC. It translates to CAGQLSYEQYF.

The CDR3 is CASSLGEVHEKLFF. Written as DNA, the CDR3 is TGTGCCAGCAGCTTAGGAGAGGTACATGAAAAACTGTTTTTT. The chain couples TRBV7-9 to TRBJ1-4; D is ambiguous. This CDR3 contains 14 residues. Germline CDR1 is SEHNR and CDR2 is FQNEAQ (reference sequence). Trimming shortened V by 1 base and J by 6 bases, and 9 bases separated the two germline ends. The whole variable domain, filled in from reference TRBV7-9 and TRBJ1-4, reads DTGVSQNPRHKITKRGQNVTFRCDPISEHNRLYWYRQTLGQGPEFLTYFQNEAQLEKSRLLSDRFSAERPKGSFSTLEIQRTEQGDSAMYLCASSLGEVHEKLFFGSGTQLSVL.

The chain carries TRBV6-4 and TRBJ2-1; 10 bases map to TRBD1. The germline CDR1 and CDR2 sequences are MRHNA and SNTAGT. This CDR3 region has 16 residues. Losses at the gene ends were 4 bases for V and 6 bases for J; bases not matched to a gene: 9. For the CDR3, the DNA is TGTGCCAGCAGTGCCCTACCCGGGACAGGGGTCAATGAGCAGTTCTTC. This sequence encodes CASSALPGTGVNEQFF.

The rearrangement joins TRBV7-8 to TRBJ1-6; D is unresolved. CDR1 is SGHVS and CDR2 is FQNEAQ in the germline V gene. The CDR3 sequence is 13 residues long. With 6 bases removed from V and 7 bases from J, the gap between germline ends came to 10 bases. The CDR3: CASRSTGNSPLHF. The CDR3 DNA sequence: TGTGCCAGCAGGTCGACTGGAAATTCACCCCTCCACTTT. The full variable domain, with the rest looked up from reference TRBV7-8 and TRBJ1-6, is GAGVSQSPRYKVAKRGQDVALRCDPISGHVSLFWYQQALGQGPEFLTYFQNEAQLDKSGLPSDRFFAERPEGSVSTLKIQRTQQEDSAVYLCASRSTGNSPLHFGNGTRLTVT.

This clone is a singleton in its sample. The J gene is TRBJ2-6, the V gene TRBV19; perhaps TRBD1 as D (6 bases). This CDR3 has 17 residues. The germline CDR1 and CDR2 sequences are LNHDA and SQIVND (reference sequence). Trimming left V 0 bases short and J 1 base short, with 10 bases between. CDR3 coding DNA: TGTGCCAGTAGTATAGACCCAACAGGGTCTGGGGCCAACGTCCTGACTTTC. It yields the protein CASSIDPTGSGANVLTF.

The V call is TRBV6-1, the J call TRBJ1-5; 8 nucleotides match TRBD1. Looked up from germline, CDR1 is MNHNS and CDR2 is SASEGT. The CDR3 sequence is 20 residues long. The V gene end was trimmed by 2 bases and the J gene end by 3 bases; junction bases not matched to a gene: 18. Here the CDR3 DNA reads TGTGCCAGCAGTGAACAGACAGGGGACTTTAGGTTCCCTATCAATCAGCCCCAGCATTTT. Its protein product is CASSEQTGDFRFPINQPQHF.

V is TRBV15 and J is TRBJ1-3; D unresolved. Germline CDR1 is LNHNV and CDR2 is YYDKDF (reference sequence). The CDR3 spans 16 residues. Trimming took 0 bases from V and 0 from J, leaving 9 bases between them. The CDR3 nucleotides read TGTGCCACCAGCAGAGATGTAGGGAGCTCTGGAAACACCATATATTTT. Its protein is CATSRDVGSSGNTIYF.

The V call is TRBV6-5, the J call TRBJ1-2; tentatively, D is TRBD1 (5 bases). Germline V gene lookup returns CDR1 MNHEY and CDR2 SVGAGI. V lost 6 bases and J lost 8, with 19 bases in between. The CDR3 loop spans 14 amino acids. The CDR3, as DNA: TGTGCCAGCAGAACACAGGTCGAGGCGGGAGGCTACACCTTC. It translates to CASRTQVEAGGYTF.

J is TRBJ1-6 and V is TRBV27, with 8 nucleotides matching TRBD1. The CDR3 length is 16 residues. The germline V gene has CDR1 MNHEY and CDR2 SMNVEV (reference sequence). The V segment lost 5 bases and the J segment 5 bases; nucleotides outside the gene matches: 8. The CDR3 DNA follows: TGTGCCAGCAGTCCTTGGGACAGGCTGAATAATTCACCCCTCCACTTT. Encoded protein: CASSPWDRLNNSPLHF.

The sample holds a few counts of this clone. The chain uses TRBV6-4 and TRBJ2-1; D remains ambiguous. The CDR3 is 14 amino acids. The V end lost 3 bases, the J end lost 2 bases, and 8 bases lay between the germline ends. Germline values: CDR1 MRHNA, CDR2 SNTAGT. The CDR3 is CASSESGTYNEQFF. The CDR3 DNA sequence: TGTGCCAGCAGTGAGTCGGGTACCTACAATGAGCAGTTCTTC.